The rows below give T cell receptor beta chains drawn from one sample of a study of blood T cell repertoires in COVID-19. The assay was immunoSEQ multiplex PCR, and TCRdb's table has in-frame clones only and misses some. The sample records fewer than 110,000 clones, roughly 84% being singletons. Sequenced sample: peripheral blood. The receptors stem from a human donor in a cohort sampled during active or convalescent COVID-19. Both conserved end residues are part of each CDR3. A D gene is named only where the DNA matches it firmly. The size of a clone is reported for some rows only, either as once, few or many, or as a class for expanded clones.

-	TRBJ2-1	-	TRBV2	TGTGCCAGCAGTGCGGGCGGGCGGCCCTACAATGAGCAGTTCTTC	CASSAGGRPYNEQFF
-	TRBJ2-7	-	TRBV11-2	TGTGCCAGCAGCCCAGTTGGCTACGAGCAGTACTTC	CASSPVGYEQYF
-	TRBJ1-2	-	TRBV27	TGTGCCAGCAGTTTAAAGGTTGCAGGATTCTATGGCTACACCTTC	CASSLKVAGFYGYTF
few	TRBJ2-5	-	TRBV7-6	TGTGCCAGCAGCCGCGGGGAGGTGCCTCAAGAGACCCAGTACTTC	CASSRGEVPQETQYF
-	TRBJ2-4	TRBD2	TRBV11-3	TGTGCCAGCAGCCCTCCGACAGCGGGAGTCAAAAACATTCAGTACTTC	CASSPPTAGVKNIQYF
-	TRBJ2-5	TRBD2	TRBV11-3	TGTGCCAGCAGCTTCCAGACTAGCGGAGGTCAAGAGACCCAGTACTTC	CASSFQTSGGQETQYF
-	TRBJ2-3	-	TRBV4-3	TGCGCCAGCAGCCAAGAGGCAGGACTAGGGGGAGATACGCAGTATTTT	CASSQEAGLGGDTQYF
-	TRBJ2-4	-	TRBV6-5	TGTGCCAGCAGTTACGATAGTTTTGGCAAAAACATTCAGTACTTC	CASSYDSFGKNIQYF
once	TRBJ2-5	TRBD2	TRBV20-1	TGCAGTGCTAGTTCGACTAGCGGGGCCCAAGAGACCCAGTACTTC	CSASSTSGAQETQYF
-	TRBJ2-3	TRBD1	TRBV19	TGTGCCAGTAGTGCCTCCCAGGGGGTGAGCACAGATACGCAGTATTTT	CASSASQGVSTDTQYF
-	TRBJ2-3	-	TRBV19	TGTGCCACTAGAAGGCGGGATAGCACAGATACGCAGTATTTT	CATRRRDSTDTQYF
-	TRBJ1-5	TRBD1	TRBV7-9	TGTGCCAGCAGCTTAGCGAGGGACAGGGCCGATCAGCCCCAGCATTTT	CASSLARDRADQPQHF
-	TRBJ1-1	-	TRBV5-5	TGTGCCAGCAGCTTACAAGTAGGGGGTGGGAACACTGAAGCTTTCTTT	CASSLQVGGGNTEAFF
-	TRBJ1-1	TRBD1	TRBV7-2	TGTGCCAGCAGCCCCCGGGACAGAGGGAACACTGAAGCTTTCTTT	CASSPRDRGNTEAFF
-	TRBJ2-7	-	TRBV10-2	TGCGCCAGCACCCACACCCGGAGGAACCCCCTCTACGAGCAGTACTTC	CASTHTRRNPLYEQYF
-	TRBJ1-2	-	TRBV5-1	TGCGCCAGCAGCGTAACAGGGCATGGCTACACCTTC	CASSVTGHGYTF
few	TRBJ2-3	-	TRBV5-1	TGCGCCAGCAGCAAAGGACTCGACACAGATACGCAGTATTTT	CASSKGLDTDTQYF
-	TRBJ2-3	TRBD2	TRBV4-2	TGTGCCAGCAGCCCGGGACTAGCGGGGACAGATACGCAGTATTTT	CASSPGLAGTDTQYF
-	TRBJ1-2	TRBD1	TRBV23-1	TGCGCCAGCAGTCAATATGGAGAGGGGGCTGGCTACACCTTC	CASSQYGEGAGYTF
-	TRBJ1-3	TRBD1	TRBV7-6	TGTGCCAGCAGCTCACTGGGGGCGACAGGGGCTGGAAACACCATATATTTT	CASSSLGATGAGNTIYF
-	TRBJ2-7	-	TRBV7-2	TGTGCCAGCAGCCAGGAAGGCGAGCAGTACTTC	CASSQEGEQYF
-	TRBJ2-3	TRBD2	TRBV11-3	TGTGCCAGCAGCACAAATAGCGGGGGGACCACAGATACGCAGTATTTT	CASSTNSGGTTDTQYF
-	TRBJ2-2	TRBD2	TRBV4-1	TGCGCCAGGGGGGGGGACACCGGGGAGCTGTTTTTT	CARGGDTGELFF
-	TRBJ2-2	-	TRBV3-1/TRBV3-2	TGTGCCAGCAGCCAACAGGGTAACACCGGGGAGCTGTTTTTT	CASSQQGNTGELFF
few	TRBJ1-5	TRBD1	TRBV6-1	TGTGCCAGCAGTGAGCCGGACAGGGGTAATCAGCCCCAGCATTTT	CASSEPDRGNQPQHF
-	TRBJ1-2	TRBD1	TRBV27	TGTGCCAGCAGTCCCCGACAGGGACTTCCCTATGGCTACACCTTC	CASSPRQGLPYGYTF
-	TRBJ1-2	-	TRBV25-1	TGTGCCAGCAGTCCTCCCCCGGGCCGACAGGAGATAAGCTATGGCTACACCTTC	CASSPPPGRQEISYGYTF
-	TRBJ2-3	-	TRBV24-1	TGTGCCACCAGTGACCTCAGGGCGGATACGCAGTATTTT	CATSDLRADTQYF
-	TRBJ1-1	TRBD1	TRBV7-2	TGTGCCAGCAGCCCCCGACAGGGGATGAACACTGAAGCTTTCTTT	CASSPRQGMNTEAFF
-	TRBJ2-5	-	TRBV6-2/TRBV6-3	TGTGCCAGCAGTTACTCAGGGTCGGGGAAGACCCAGTACTTC	CASSYSGSGKTQYF
-	TRBJ1-1	-	TRBV2	TGTGCCAGCAGTGGAGGGCGGAGGAACACTGAAGCTTTCTTT	CASSGGRRNTEAFF
-	TRBJ1-5	TRBD1	TRBV6-5	TGTGCCAGCTCGACAGGGGGACAGCCCCAGCATTTT	CASSTGGQPQHF
-	TRBJ1-4	-	TRBV18	TGTGCCAGCTCACCTAGGACAGCTAATGAAAAACTGTTTTTT	CASSPRTANEKLFF
-	TRBJ2-2	-	TRBV7-9	TGTGCCAGCAGCAAAGGGAACAGCGGGGAGCTGTTTTTT	CASSKGNSGELFF
-	TRBJ1-6	-	TRBV6-5	TGTGCCAGTAGTCGGAGCTCCTATAATTCACCCCTCCACTTT	CASSRSSYNSPLHF
-	TRBJ2-3	-	TRBV7-9	TGTGCCAGCAGCCAACCAGGGCTCCCAGATACGCAGTATTTT	CASSQPGLPDTQYF
once	TRBJ2-3	TRBD2	TRBV9	TGTGCCAGCAGCGCCGGGACTAGCGCCGGTGGGGCAGATACGCAGTATTTT	CASSAGTSAGGADTQYF
-	TRBJ1-6	-	TRBV3-1/TRBV3-2	TGTGCCAGCAGCCAAGATAGGTTGGCGGTGAATTCACCCCTCCACTTT	CASSQDRLAVNSPLHF
-	TRBJ2-5	TRBD1	TRBV25-1	TGTGCCAGCAGTGGGTTACAGGGGAGAGAGACCCAGTACTTC	CASSGLQGRETQYF
-	TRBJ1-5	-	TRBV12-5	TGTGCTAGTGGTTTGTCGGGGATCAATCAGCCCCAGCATTTT	CASGLSGINQPQHF
-	TRBJ1-2	TRBD1	TRBV2	TGTGCCAGTGACCGGGACAGAGGCGGCTATGGCTACACCTTC	CASDRDRGGYGYTF
-	TRBJ1-5	TRBD1	TRBV2	TGTGCCAGCCGGGACAGTAATCAGCCCCAGCATTTT	CASRDSNQPQHF
-	TRBJ1-2	-	TRBV29-1	TGCAGCGTTCACTCGGGGGGCGTCGGTAGTGGCTACACCTTC	CSVHSGGVGSGYTF
-	TRBJ2-7	-	TRBV5-4	TGTGCCAGCAGCTATGGGGGGGCTAGTGGTTACGAGCAGTACTTC	CASSYGGASGYEQYF
-	TRBJ1-5	-	TRBV19	TGTGCCAGTAGCGCTCAGGGAGGAAATCAGCCCCAGCATTTT	CASSAQGGNQPQHF
once	TRBJ1-2	-	TRBV27	TGTGCCAGCAGTTTATTTGGGAGGGGCCAGGGGTATTATGCTAACTATGGCTACACCTTC	CASSLFGRGQGYYANYGYTF
-	TRBJ1-5	TRBD1	TRBV19	TGTGCCAGTAGTATATGGCAGGGGGCGTTCGGGGATCAGCCCCAGCATTTT	CASSIWQGAFGDQPQHF
-	TRBJ1-3	TRBD1	TRBV6-1	TGTGCCAGCAGTGAGGGGACAGTTGGAAACACCATATATTTT	CASSEGTVGNTIYF
-	TRBJ1-1	-	TRBV21-1	TGTGCCAGCAGCAAAGATAGCGGGCAGGGGGCCTCTGAAGCTTTCTTT	CASSKDSGQGASEAFF
few	TRBJ2-5	-	TRBV9	TGTGCCAGCAGCGTGGGGGCAGGGAATACCCAAGAGACCCAGTACTTC	CASSVGAGNTQETQYF
-	TRBJ1-5	-	TRBV21-1	TGTGCCAGCAGCAAAGGCCCCTCGACAGGGGGCCTTGGGCAGCCCCAGCATTTT	CASSKGPSTGGLGQPQHF
-	TRBJ1-1	-	TRBV11-3	TGTGCCAGCAGCTTGGGCAGGGCGAACACTGAAGCTTTCTTT	CASSLGRANTEAFF
-	TRBJ2-5	-	TRBV5-4	TGTGCCAGCAGCTCGTTGGAGACCCAGTACTTC	CASSSLETQYF
-	TRBJ1-5	-	TRBV10-3	TGTGCCATCAGTGAAGGACGGGAGAATCAGCCCCAGCATTTT	CAISEGRENQPQHF
once	TRBJ1-3	TRBD1	TRBV6-4	TGTGCCAGCAGGCGGGACAGTTCACTCGCTGGAAACACCATATATTTT	CASRRDSSLAGNTIYF
-	TRBJ1-2	-	TRBV21-1	TGTGCCAGCAGCAAAGTGGGACAGGGTTTCTATGGCTACACCTTC	CASSKVGQGFYGYTF
once	TRBJ1-5	TRBD1	TRBV6-4	TGTGCCAGCACCTCCACTAGGGACAGAGTTAGCAATCAGCCCCAGCATTTT	CASTSTRDRVSNQPQHF
once	TRBJ2-1	TRBD1	TRBV18	TGTGCCAGCTCACCCTCCGGGACAGAATACAATGAGCAGTTCTTC	CASSPSGTEYNEQFF